This T cell receptor (beta chain) was identified during a study of T cells in Graves' hyperthyroidism and ophthalmopathy. Trimming shortened V by 5 bases and J by 4 bases, and 17 bases separated the two germline ends. The CDR3 totals 15 residues. This clonotype showed up many times. Its specificity is not known. RNA transcripts yielded amplified TCR beta CDR3 regions. The HTBI primer set drove a first-round RT-PCR of the TCR CDR3. Each CDR3 protein is one row after TCRdb ran MiXCR on the multiplex PCR reads. Of some 550,000 distinct CDR3 sequences listed, 20% were seen once; the top ten hold more than 25%. Study results and caveats: The model's output predicted ophthalmopathy at a median of about 6.5 months prior to onset. A model built on 13 V-J features separated ophthalmopathy from stable hyperthyroidism.

Patients having uncontrolled infection, another autoimmune disease, pregnancy or lactation were not included. The specimen was blood. The chain carries TRBV12-3 or TRBV12-4 and TRBJ1-2; perhaps TRBD1 as D (6 bases). The clonotype originates from a man aged 18 to 29 with Graves' hyperthyroidism. CDR3 sequence: CASSPRTAPTYGYTF. The CDR3, as DNA: TGTGCCAGCAGTCCCCGGACAGCTCCTACCTATGGCTACACCTTC.